These 21 T cell receptor beta chains share one sample of origin, sequenced in a study of T cell responses to AZD1222 COVID-19 vaccine. Data came from immunoSEQ multiplex PCR; TCRdb stores just in-frame clones and leaves some out. The data contain 150,000 to 180,000 clones, more than 75% of them seen just once; the ten biggest clones take up under 20%. Material: peripheral blood, obtained on day 0 of AZD1222 vaccination. These receptors originate from an adult in good health.

J is TRBJ2-3 and V is TRBV27; D gene uncertain. The CDR3 extends over 12 amino acids. V lost 5 bases and J lost 5, with 8 bases in between. Germline V CDR1 and CDR2: MNHEY, SMNVEV (reference sequence). CDR3 sequence (DNA): TGTGCCAGCAGTCGCCGTAAAGATACGCAGTATTTT. As protein: CASSRRKDTQYF.

This clone was detected once. The V call is TRBV24-1, the J call TRBJ2-5, with 9 bases aligning to TRBD2. Germline V gives CDR1 KGHDR, CDR2 SFDVKD. V trimming: 5 bases; J trimming: 5 bases; junction bases outside the gene matches: 14. The CDR3 runs to 17 residues. DNA of the CDR3: TGTGCCACCAGTGGCCTTAGGCGGGGGGGCGAGGGGGAGACCCAGTACTTC. It codes for CATSGLRRGGEGETQYF.

The chain links TRBV6-5 to TRBJ1-3; TRBD1 might be the D (5 bases). Germline CDR1 MNHEY, CDR2 SVGAGI. The CDR3 length is 13 residues. V lost 0 bases and J 7 bases, leaving 7 bases between the germline ends. The CDR3 loop is CASSYSGGNTIYF. In DNA, the CDR3 is TGTGCCAGCAGTTACTCGGGGGGGAACACCATATATTTT.

The gene calls are TRBV7-2 and TRBJ2-1; 16 bases map to TRBD2. J gave up 1 base and V 1 base, and 4 bases lay outside the gene matches. The CDR3 extends over 19 amino acids. Germline assignment: CDR1 SGHTA and CDR2 FQGNSA. The CDR3: CASSLVGTSGRVSYNEQFF. The CDR3 DNA is TGTGCCAGCAGCTTAGTTGGGACTAGCGGGAGGGTATCCTACAATGAGCAGTTCTTC.

This rearrangement joins TRBV3-1 (or the pseudogene TRBV3-2) to TRBJ2-2, with a tentative D call TRBD2 (5 bases). Trimming removed 6 bases at V and 6 bases at J, with 11 bases between. Germline loops: CDR1 LGHDT, CDR2 YNNKEL (reference sequence). This CDR3 has 13 amino acids. The CDR3 loop is CASRRRGAGELFF. As DNA, the CDR3 is TGTGCCAGCAGACGCCGGGGTGCCGGGGAGCTGTTTTTT.

V and J are TRBV5-5 and TRBJ2-7; D is perhaps TRBD1 (6 bases). The germline V gene has CDR1 SGHKS and CDR2 YYEKEE (reference sequence). The CDR3 has 14 residues. Trimming removed 2 bases at V and 1 base at J, with 10 bases between. CDR3 residues: CASSFYRDSYEQYF. For the CDR3, the DNA is TGTGCCAGCAGCTTTTACAGGGATTCCTACGAGCAGTACTTC.

This CDR3 reads CASSQGFIGGEKLFF. CDR3 sequence (DNA): TGCGCCAGCAGCCAAGGGTTTATTGGCGGTGAAAAACTGTTTTTT. The rearrangement links TRBV4-3 to TRBJ1-4; D gene uncertain. The length of the CDR3 is 15 residues. Trimming pared 1 base from V and 7 bases from J, leaving 13 bases between. Germline CDR1 is LGHNA and CDR2 is YSLEER.

V usage is TRBV5-8 and J usage is TRBJ1-2; 9 bases are a match to TRBD1. Trimming took 4 bases from V and 5 from J; bases not matched to a gene: 9. Germline loops: CDR1 SGHTS, CDR2 YDEGEE. The CDR3 extends over 15 amino acids. DNA for the CDR3: TGTGCCAGCAGCCGTGGACAGGGGTGGTTGTATGGCTACACCTTC. Protein: CASSRGQGWLYGYTF.

J is TRBJ1-5 and V is TRBV23-1, with 9 nucleotides matching TRBD1. TRBV23-1 falls under the ORF class, with uncertain function. J lost 7 bases, V lost 0 bases, and 10 bases had no gene match. The CDR3 length is 17 residues. CDR3 bases: TGCGCCAGCAGTCAATCGTCGGGACAGGGAGCTAGCCAGCCCCAGCATTTT. Its translation is CASSQSSGQGASQPQHF.

V and J are TRBV5-6 and TRBJ1-5; possible D gene TRBD1, 6 bases. Trimming pared 0 bases from V and 5 bases from J, leaving 9 bases between. The CDR3 has 14 amino acids. CDR1 SGHDT and CDR2 YYEEEE come from the germline V gene. The CDR3 spells CASSLAWGHQPQHF. In nucleotides, the CDR3 is TGTGCCAGCAGCTTGGCCTGGGGGCATCAGCCCCAGCATTTT.

CDR3 nucleotides: TGTGCCAGCAGAAGGACAGGAGACTATGGCTACACCTTC. Protein product: CASRRTGDYGYTF. The chain has TRBV12-3 or TRBV12-4 and TRBJ1-2; TRBD1 matches at 7 bases. Trimming removed 6 bases from V and 3 bases from J; junction bases left unmatched: 4. This CDR3 region has 13 residues.

The rearrangement uses TRBV6-2 or TRBV6-3 and TRBJ2-3; D ambiguous. The germline CDR1 and CDR2 sequences are MNHEY and SVGEGT. V was cut by 4 bases and J by 5 bases, with 7 bases left in between. The CDR3 runs to 12 residues. The CDR3 nucleotides read TGTGCCAGCAGTTTTGGGCAAGATACGCAGTATTTT. This gives the protein CASSFGQDTQYF.

This rearrangement joins TRBV10-3 to TRBJ1-2, with 7 bases identical to TRBD1. V shed 2 bases, J shed 5 bases, and the junction held 5 bases outside the gene matches. The CDR3 sequence is 14 residues long. Germline CDR1 ENHRY, CDR2 SYGVKD. The CDR3 sequence: CAISEPGQRYGYTF. The CDR3 DNA reads TGTGCCATCAGTGAGCCGGGACAGAGGTATGGCTACACCTTC.

The chain couples TRBV18 to TRBJ1-5; D is perhaps TRBD1 (5 bases). The CDR3 is made up of 13 amino acids. Germline-derived CDR1 and CDR2 are KGHSH and LQKENI. V lost 6 bases and J lost 4, with 10 bases in between. Here the CDR3 reads CASSSGGNQPQHF. DNA for the CDR3: TGTGCCAGCTCTTCGGGGGGGAATCAGCCCCAGCATTTT.

The J gene is TRBJ2-1, the V gene TRBV6-5, with 10 bases identical to TRBD2. Germline CDR1 MNHEY, CDR2 SVGAGI. The CDR3 totals 14 residues. J gave up 7 bases and V 2 bases, and 2 bases lay outside the gene matches. In DNA, the CDR3 is TGTGCCAGCAGTTACGGAGCGGGGGGGAATGAGCAGTTCTTC. Amino acids: CASSYGAGGNEQFF.

This clone was counted once. The chain is built from TRBV2 and TRBJ2-7; perhaps TRBD2 as D (6 bases). Germline-derived CDR1 and CDR2 are SNHLY and FYNNEI. The CDR3 is made up of 13 amino acids. The ends were cut back, 11 bases at V and 3 bases at J, with 17 bases in the middle. Here the CDR3 reads CAGNRDSHYEQYF. Here the CDR3 DNA reads TGTGCCGGCAACCGGGACTCTCACTACGAGCAGTACTTC.

CDR3 residues: CASSAPGQNTIYF. The CDR3 bases are TGTGCCAGCAGCGCCCCCGGTCAGAACACCATATATTTT. This chain uses TRBV9 with TRBJ1-3; D not resolved. The germline V and J ends were trimmed by 3 bases and 7 bases, with 11 bases remaining between them. This CDR3 contains 13 residues. CDR1 and CDR2 (germline): SGDLS, YYNGEE.

This rearrangement joins TRBV20-1 to TRBJ1-5, with D maybe TRBD1 (5 bases). V was cut by 3 bases and J by 15 bases, with 6 bases left in between. The CDR3 runs to 8 residues. Germline lookup yields CDR1 DFQATT and CDR2 SNEGSKA (reference sequence). The CDR3 region is CSARGGHF. The CDR3 region has the DNA TGCAGTGCTAGGGGGGGGCATTTT.

There are a few counts of this clone. This chain uses TRBV18 with TRBJ1-6; D is uncertain. From germline, CDR1 is KGHSH and CDR2 LQKENI. This CDR3 has 14 residues. With 3 bases removed from V and 8 bases from J, the gap between germline ends came to 11 bases. The CDR3 loop reads CASSPAGDDSPLHF. In nucleotides, the CDR3 is TGTGCCAGCTCACCGGCCGGGGATGATTCACCCCTCCACTTT. The full variable domain, in which reference TRBV18 and TRBJ1-6 provide the parts outside the CDR3, is NAGVMQNPRHLVRRRGQEARLRCSPMKGHSHVYWYRQLPEEGLKFMVYLQKENIIDESGMPKERFSAEFPKEGPSILRIQQVVRGDSAAYFCASSPAGDDSPLHFGNGTRLTVT.

This clone is a singleton in its sample. The gene calls are TRBV5-1 and TRBJ2-2, with D possibly TRBD1 on 6 matching bases. The ends were cut back, 4 bases at V and 5 bases at J, with 21 bases in the middle. Germline V CDR1 and CDR2: SGHRS, YFSETQ. CDR3 length: 17 amino acids. In DNA, the CDR3 is TGCGCCAGCAGCCCGGGGCGGACAGTTCTCGAGACCGGGGAGCTGTTTTTT. Translated: CASSPGRTVLETGELFF.

The chain carries TRBV14 and TRBJ1-4; D remains ambiguous. The CDR3 spans 15 residues. Trimming removed 0 bases from V and 4 bases from J, with 9 bases in between. Germline V gives CDR1 SGHDN, CDR2 FVKESK. CDR3 residues: CASSQERGRNEKLFF. As DNA, the CDR3 is TGTGCCAGCAGCCAAGAAAGAGGGCGTAATGAAAAACTGTTTTTT.